What follows are 23 T cell receptor beta chains derived from one specimen sequenced in a study of cytomegalovirus exposure and HLA in healthy donors. Profiled with immunoSEQ multiplex PCR; TCRdb holds only in-frame clones, not every one. The sample shows about 130,000 clones, over 80% of them seen only once. The sample taken for sequencing was PBMCs. These receptors all stem from a young woman in good health and CMV-seropositive.

The chain carries TRBV28 and TRBJ1-1; a possible D gene is TRBD1 (5 bases). There are 16 residues in the CDR3. Per germline, CDR1 MDHEN and CDR2 SYDVKM. V was trimmed by 7 bases and J by 5 bases, leaving 23 bases between them. The CDR3 sequence is CASNSPPRGRGTEAFF. The DNA for the CDR3 is TGTGCCAGCAACTCCCCGCCTCGGGGGAGGGGTACTGAAGCTTTCTTT.

CDR3 in amino acids: CASSEMAGSLRPQHF. CDR3 in DNA: TGTGCCAGCAGTGAAATGGCGGGTTCGCTTCGGCCCCAGCATTTT. The V gene is TRBV6-1, the J gene TRBJ1-5; D is ambiguous. The V gene lost 2 bases and the J gene lost 9 bases, with 17 bases spanning the gap. The CDR3 spans 15 residues. The V gene's germline CDR1 is MNHNS and CDR2 SASEGT.

In its sample, this clone was seen once. This chain uses TRBV7-9 with TRBJ2-7; 7 bases agree with TRBD2. V lost 0 bases and J lost 4; bases outside the gene matches: 3. The CDR3 is 14 residues long. The germline V gene has CDR1 SEHNR and CDR2 FQNEAQ (reference sequence). Written as DNA, the CDR3 is TGTGCCAGCAGCTTAGCGGGAGGGCCATACGAGCAGTACTTC. Encoded protein: CASSLAGGPYEQYF.

V and J are TRBV5-1 and TRBJ2-7; maybe TRBD1 (5 bases). This CDR3 has 14 residues. Between the trimmed V and J ends, which lost 4 bases and 0 bases, there was a span of 11 bases. Germline loops: CDR1 SGHRS, CDR2 YFSETQ. The CDR3 protein is CASSPQGISYEQYF. The DNA for the CDR3 is TGCGCCAGCAGCCCCCAGGGAATCTCCTACGAGCAGTACTTC.

The CDR3 region has the DNA TGTGCCAGCAGTCCGGGACTAACATATACGCAGTATTTT. Protein: CASSPGLTYTQYF. The chain recombines TRBV28 with TRBJ2-3; 7 bases line up with TRBD2. This CDR3 has 13 residues. V was clipped by 5 bases and J by 7 bases; unmatched bases: 6. In germline, CDR1 is MDHEN, CDR2 SYDVKM. The complete variable domain, with remaining parts taken from reference TRBV28 and TRBJ2-3, reads DVKVTQSSRYLVKRTGEKVFLECVQDMDHENMFWYRQDPGLGLRLIYFSYDVKMKEKGDIPEGYSVSREKKERFSLILESASTNQTSMYLCASSPGLTYTQYFGPGTRLTVL.

The chain recombines TRBV6-6 with TRBJ1-2; a weak D match, TRBD1 (6 bases). V dropped 3 bases and J dropped 0 bases, with 11 bases sitting between them. Per the germline V gene, CDR1 is MNHNY and CDR2 is SVGAGI (reference sequence). This CDR3 is 15 amino acids long. CDR3: CASSYDRTANYGYTF. In DNA form, the CDR3 reads TGTGCCAGCAGTTATGACAGGACAGCTAACTATGGCTACACCTTC.

The chain is built from TRBV2 and TRBJ1-1; 7 positions match TRBD1. Germline V gives CDR1 SNHLY, CDR2 FYNNEI. The CDR3 covers 13 residues. Germline trimming cut 5 bases from V and 5 bases from J; bases unmatched to any gene: 5. DNA for the CDR3: TGTGCCAGCAGTTTTCGACAGGGTACTGAAGCTTTCTTT. It translates to CASSFRQGTEAFF. The full variable domain, with the rest looked up from reference TRBV2 and TRBJ1-1, is EPEVTQTPSHQVTQMGQEVILRCVPISNHLYFYWYRQILGQKVEFLVSFYNNEISEKSEIFDDQFSVERPDGSNFTLKIRSTKLEDSAMYFCASSFRQGTEAFFGQGTRLTVV.

This rearrangement joins TRBV19 to TRBJ1-1; possible D gene TRBD1, 5 bases. Germline V gives CDR1 LNHDA, CDR2 SQIVND (reference sequence). Trimming shortened V by 6 bases and J by 3 bases, and 14 bases separated the two germline ends. The CDR3 consists of 14 residues. The CDR3 DNA is TGTGCCAGTAGCCCGACAGCAGGGTACACTGAAGCTTTCTTT. This codes for CASSPTAGYTEAFF.

The V gene is TRBV5-4, the J gene TRBJ2-3; 8 bases line up with TRBD2. CDR3 length: 16 residues. CDR1 and CDR2 (germline): SGHNT, YYREEE (reference sequence). J lost 6 bases, V lost 1 base, and 10 bases had no gene match. The CDR3 region has the DNA TGTGCCAGCAGCTTGCTCGCCGGCAGCGGGGGTGATACGCAGTATTTT. Protein: CASSLLAGSGGDTQYF.

This sequence joins TRBV4-2 and TRBJ1-1; D not resolved. V lost 1 base to trimming and J lost 4 bases, with 7 bases between them. Germline CDR1 is LGHNA and CDR2 is YNFKEQ. This CDR3 has 13 residues. This CDR3 reads CASSQVAGTEAFF. The CDR3 nucleotides are TGTGCCAGCAGCCAAGTAGCTGGCACTGAAGCTTTCTTT.

The CDR3 region is CATSRDVNQPQHF. CDR3 nucleotide sequence: TGTGCCACCAGCAGAGATGTAAATCAGCCCCAGCATTTT. The chain employs TRBV15 and TRBJ1-5; D not resolved. Germline V gene sequence: CDR1 LNHNV, CDR2 YYDKDF (reference sequence). With 0 bases removed from V and 4 bases from J, the gap between germline ends came to 4 bases. This CDR3 comprises 13 residues.

The rearrangement uses TRBV6-6 and TRBJ2-7, with 7 bases aligning to TRBD1. The CDR3 spans 14 residues. Unmatched junction bases numbered 2, after V lost 2 bases and J lost 1 base. Germline assignment: CDR1 MNHNY and CDR2 SVGAGI (reference sequence). DNA for the CDR3: TGTGCCAGCAGTTACGACAGGGTTTCCTACGAGCAGTACTTC. Protein sequence: CASSYDRVSYEQYF.

This chain joins TRBV5-1 and TRBJ2-3; D is unresolved. The CDR3 consists of 12 residues. Per the germline V gene, CDR1 is SGHRS and CDR2 is YFSETQ. Deletions cut 2 bases from V and 2 bases from J, with 3 bases between. The CDR3 nucleotides read TGCGCCAGCAGCTTATACACAGATACGCAGTATTTT. Protein product: CASSLYTDTQYF. Complete variable domain (other parts from reference TRBV5-1 and TRBJ2-3): KAGVTQTPRYLIKTRGQQVTLSCSPISGHRSVSWYQQTPGQGLQFLFEYFSETQRNKGNFPGRFSGRQFSNSRSEMNVSTLELGDSALYLCASSLYTDTQYFGPGTRLTVL.

The CDR3 sequence is CASRTSTRTNQPQHF. The CDR3 nucleotides are TGTGCCAGCAGGACTAGTACCAGGACCAATCAGCCCCAGCATTTT. J is TRBJ1-5 and V is TRBV2, with unresolved D. V lost 6 bases and J lost 3, with 15 bases in between. The CDR3 extends over 15 amino acids. Germline CDR1 reads SNHLY; CDR2 reads FYNNEI.

The chain uses TRBV18 and TRBJ2-7; 8 nucleotides align to TRBD2. CDR1 KGHSH and CDR2 LQKENI come from the germline V gene. V was clipped by 2 bases and J by 4 bases; unmatched bases: 10. The CDR3 is 16 amino acids. CDR3: CASSPAGGPHGYEQYF. In DNA form, the CDR3 reads TGTGCCAGCTCACCAGCGGGAGGTCCGCATGGTTACGAGCAGTACTTC.

V and J are TRBV10-3 and TRBJ2-5; D gene unclear. Trimming removed 4 bases from V and 5 bases from J, with 11 bases in between. CDR1 is ENHRY, CDR2 SYGVKD, per germline. CDR3 size: 13 residues. The CDR3 bases are TGTGCCATCAGTGGTTACATCGGGGAGACCCAGTACTTC. Translated: CAISGYIGETQYF.

The gene calls are TRBV6-5 and TRBJ1-2; TRBD1 aligns across 10 bases. J was trimmed by 6 bases and V by 1 base; bases with no gene match: 5. Germline values: CDR1 MNHEY, CDR2 SVGAGI. The CDR3 length is 15 residues. CDR3 sequence: CASSYLRGTGDGYTF. As DNA, the CDR3 is TGTGCCAGCAGTTACTTGCGTGGGACAGGGGATGGCTACACCTTC.

DNA for the CDR3: TGTGCCAGCAGGAAAACAGGGATCGAGCAGTACTTC. Residues: CASRKTGIEQYF. The chain is built from TRBV6-5 and TRBJ2-7; tentatively, D is TRBD1 (6 bases). The CDR3 sequence is 12 residues long. Trimming took 6 bases from V and 6 from J, leaving 12 bases between them. CDR1 MNHEY and CDR2 SVGAGI come from the germline V gene.

This chain joins TRBV5-6 and TRBJ2-1, with 8 bases matching TRBD2. Germline CDR1 reads SGHDT; CDR2 reads YYEEEE. This CDR3 contains 14 residues. Trimming removed 2 bases from V and 4 bases from J; junction bases left unmatched: 2. DNA of the CDR3: TGTGCCAGCAGCTTAGGGACTAGTTACAATGAGCAGTTCTTC. Translated: CASSLGTSYNEQFF.

The gene calls are TRBV5-8 and TRBJ1-5; 8 bases are shared with TRBD1. CDR3 size: 15 residues. The germline gives CDR1 SGHTS, CDR2 YDEGEE. Trimming took 5 bases from V and 5 from J; bases not matched to a gene: 9. CDR3: CASSPGTGGYQPQHF. The DNA for the CDR3 is TGTGCCAGCAGTCCCGGGACAGGAGGTTATCAGCCCCAGCATTTT. The full variable domain, with the rest looked up from reference TRBV5-8 and TRBJ1-5, is EAGVTQSPTHLIKTRGQQATLRCSPISGHTSVYWYQQALGLGLQFLLWYDEGEERNRGNFPPRFSGRQFPNYSSELNVNALELEDSALYLCASSPGTGGYQPQHFGDGTRLSIL.

V is TRBV5-1 and J is TRBJ1-4; TRBD1 might be the D (5 bases). Germline V gives CDR1 SGHRS, CDR2 YFSETQ. The CDR3 runs to 16 residues. With 3 bases removed from V and 8 bases from J, the gap between germline ends came to 20 bases. CDR3 loop: CASSSSSQGGNEKLFF. The CDR3 coding sequence is TGCGCCAGCAGCTCCTCGTCTCAGGGCGGGAACGAAAAACTGTTTTTT.

The chain combines TRBV4-2 with TRBJ2-7; 8 bases line up with TRBD2. CDR3 length: 15 residues. Germline loops: CDR1 LGHNA, CDR2 YNFKEQ. Germline trimming cut 0 bases from V and 1 base from J; bases unmatched to any gene: 2. CDR3 nucleotide sequence: TGTGCCAGCAGCCAAGAATTAGCGGGGTCCTACGAGCAGTACTTC. Translated: CASSQELAGSYEQYF.

The V gene is TRBV7-3, the J gene TRBJ2-2; 9 nucleotides line up with TRBD1. CDR1 is SGHTA, CDR2 FQGTGA, per germline. The CDR3 length is 15 residues. The V segment lost 5 bases and the J segment 5 bases; nucleotides outside the gene matches: 6. The CDR3 loop reads CASSAPGQGTGELFF. The CDR3 bases are TGTGCCAGCAGCGCCCCGGGACAGGGAACCGGGGAGCTGTTTTTT.